The clone carrying this T cell receptor (beta chain) occurred many times. This library used roughly 400 ng RNA and molecular barcoded adaptors spanning alpha/delta and beta/gamma chains. TCRdb reprocessed the reads with MiXCR, giving one entry per CDR3 protein. Of some 30,000 distinct CDR3 sequences in the sample, around a sixth were seen once. This sample stems from a study of read filtering for tumor transcriptome and immune sequencing. Study as a whole: The cohort had over 16 men and 14 women aged roughly 47 to 90, mean about 70 years. By R-ISS, stages I, II and III held approximately 8, 16 and 7 patients.

The receptor was derived from a donor at least 40 years old with multiple myeloma. Sequences were obtained from a population of CD138-negative cells sorted from bone marrow.

The DNA for the CDR3 is TGCAGCGTAGCTAGGGACTCCTACGAGCAGTACTTC. Its protein is CSVARDSYEQYF. The chain combines TRBV29-1 with TRBJ2-7; D uncertain. The CDR3 contains 12 residues. Trimming removed 6 bases at V and 0 bases at J, with 9 bases between. Germline lookup yields CDR1 SQVTM and CDR2 ANQGSEA.